This note documents a single TCR beta chain sequence. This clone has just a few counts. Its antigen has not been determined. Base qualities are not provided; no much larger clone lies one nucleotide away. The High Capacity cDNA Reverse Transcription Kit was used to reverse transcribe all of the isolated RNA, meaning that expressed TCRB transcripts were what got sequenced. Deep immunoSEQ sequencing was performed on naive, central memory and regulatory T cell samples, with an average of roughly 3.3 million total reads per sample. Sorted cells were lysed in RLT buffer and RNA was extracted with DNase-treated RNeasy Micro or Mini kits, depending on cell number. To prevent cross-contamination, each cell subset was processed individually, whereas patient and healthy donor samples were processed jointly. TCRB sequences were amplified from cDNA with the immunoSEQ multiplex PCR, producing 87-bp fragments spanning the CDR3 region. Amplicons were sequenced on the Illumina HiSeq platform. As for how the authors treated the data: Synthetic template baselines were used to correct PCR bias computationally, reads within Hamming distance 2 were collapsed together, and singletons that could not be merged were discarded. By aligning reads against IMGT, V, D and J genes, CDR3 length, and insertions or deletions at six rearrangement sites were assigned. Within each subset, clonotype counts were normalized to the number of sorted cells before true diversity and Gini coefficients were calculated with the tcR R package. Repertoire sharing was quantified using the overlap coefficient calculated on TCRB nucleotide sequences. Out-of-frame TCRB sequences from naive cells were analyzed as a proxy for the pre-selection repertoire. This immuneACCESS table, as held by TCRdb, lists in-frame sequences with V and J called but not all clones. Of the missing ones, under half trace to an unresolved V gene in checked studies; the others have no known cause. That table supplies the V and J calls and clone size; D and trimming were determined from the DNA. The sample contains 350,000 to 400,000 clones, about 15% of them found a single time. In total, the top ten clones hold about 0.02% of the sample.

Inclusive of the bounding cysteine and phenylalanine, the CDR3 is 12 residues long. Just the 36-base CDR3 DNA is kept, in frame starting at base 1. V was cut back by 2 bases and J by 5 bases, leaving a gap of 7 bases between them. Via the germline V gene (reference sequence), CDR1 is SGHAT and CDR2 FQDESV. Each donor gave one peripheral blood draw, about 110 mL on average, collected into heparinised tubes. A BD FACSAria II and a panel including CD45RO, CCR7, CD25, CD127, CD95 and CD27 were used to sort naive, central memory, regulatory and stem cell-like memory CD4+ T cells. Purity was above 98% for every sorted population. PBMCs were separated immediately by Lymphoprep density gradient centrifugation and were stained directly, without being cultured. So that batch effects would be minimized, each experiment stained and sorted samples in pairs, pairing one healthy donor with one patient. The data originate from a study of beta chain features in type 1 diabetes (dated by TCRdb to the late 2010s). For context, the study as a whole: Mean age, gender distribution, total cell number and subset yield did not differ between patients and healthy donors. Across all samples, almost 110 million sorted cells were examined, and cell number per subset correlated strongly with RNA yield. The study compared TCRB repertoires of sorted circulating CD4+ T cell subsets between recently diagnosed type 1 diabetes patients and matched healthy donors. Naive and central memory subsets were obtained from all 30 or so donors, but regulatory and stem cell-like memory subsets were isolated from only 8 patients and roughly eight healthy donors.

The paper as a whole reports these results and caveats: A moderate but significant shortening of TCRB CDR3 length was observed in type 1 diabetes patients in all four CD4+ subsets. Naive, central memory and regulatory TCRB repertoires appeared to be more alike among patients than among healthy donors. Because cDNA was sequenced instead of genomic DNA, highly expressing activated cells could be over-represented, though the groups showed no difference in activation or CD3 levels. PCR may preferentially amplify shorter templates, but because patient and control samples were amplified and corrected together, any resulting skew would affect both groups equally. At VDJ recombination sites, type 1 diabetes patients had fewer insertions and more deleted nucleotides, which implies abnormalities in thymic rearrangement. HLA sub-analyses involved small numbers of individuals, so any influence of HLA type on TCRB rearrangement remained unresolved.

The chain employs TRBV11-1 and TRBJ2-7; a tentative D match to TRBD1 spans 6 bases. The sample taken for sequencing was naive CD4+ T cells from blood. Read against the paper, the sample's cell subset or site label means: true naive CD4+ T cells. This sequence was found in a woman in her late teens or twenties in good health. The CDR3 has the sequence CASSLRTDEQYF. The nucleotide sequence is TGTGCCAGCAGCTTACGGACAGACGAGCAGTACTTC.